The clone carrying this T cell receptor beta chain was picked up a small number of times. These data originate in a study of T cells after yellow fever vaccination. CDR3 length equals 14 residues. Deletions cut 5 bases from V and 0 bases from J, with 10 bases between. Germline V gene lookup returns CDR1 MNHNY and CDR2 SVGAGI (reference sequence). They built TCR cDNA with 5'RACE template switching, a step that put in a universal primer site and UMIs. TCRdb re-called the 5' RACE reads through MiXCR, storing one row per CDR3 protein. The sample consists of fewer than 400,000 distinct CDR3 sequences, approximately 12% of them appearing once.

The receptor was derived from a man aged 18 to 30 who received the YFV17D yellow fever vaccine. This sample comprised CD4+ T cells sorted from PBMCs, obtained 45 days after the yellow fever booster vaccination. V gene TRBV6-6 combines with J gene TRBJ2-5, with D unresolved. The CDR3 coding sequence is TGTGCCAGCAGTGTCAATAGTTACCAAGAGACCCAGTACTTC. As protein: CASSVNSYQETQYF.